Listed here is a single TCR beta chain. The data stem from a study of T cell changes during pregnancy in multiple sclerosis. Here immunoSEQ multiplex PCR was the method, and the copy in TCRdb shows in-frame clones only, minus some. The table has around 58,000 clones, less than 95% seen once; the top ten hold around 0.5%. This CDR3 is 12 amino acids long. Trimming took off 8 bases at V and 5 bases at J, with 12 bases between the two ends. CDR1 MNHNY and CDR2 SVGAGI come from the germline V gene (reference sequence). The sequences come from CD4+ T cells from peripheral blood mononuclear cells, collected after pregnancy. The clonotype originates from a female donor in good health, enrolled as a control in a pregnancy study. The rearrangement links TRBV6-6 to TRBJ1-2; D is unresolved. CDR3 loop: CASYTGGYGYTF. For the CDR3, the DNA is TGTGCCAGCTACACCGGCGGGTATGGCTACACCTTC.